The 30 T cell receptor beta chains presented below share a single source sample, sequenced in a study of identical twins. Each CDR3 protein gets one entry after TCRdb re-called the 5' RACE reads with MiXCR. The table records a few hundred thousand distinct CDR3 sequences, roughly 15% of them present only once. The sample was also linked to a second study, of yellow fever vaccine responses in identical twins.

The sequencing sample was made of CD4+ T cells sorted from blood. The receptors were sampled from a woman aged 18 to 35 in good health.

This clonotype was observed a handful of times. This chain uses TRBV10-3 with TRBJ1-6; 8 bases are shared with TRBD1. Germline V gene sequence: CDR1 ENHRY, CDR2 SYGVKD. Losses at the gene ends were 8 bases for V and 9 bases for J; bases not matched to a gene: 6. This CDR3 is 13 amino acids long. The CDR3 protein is CAIGGQGTSPLHF. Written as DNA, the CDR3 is TGTGCCATCGGAGGACAGGGAACTTCACCCCTCCACTTT.

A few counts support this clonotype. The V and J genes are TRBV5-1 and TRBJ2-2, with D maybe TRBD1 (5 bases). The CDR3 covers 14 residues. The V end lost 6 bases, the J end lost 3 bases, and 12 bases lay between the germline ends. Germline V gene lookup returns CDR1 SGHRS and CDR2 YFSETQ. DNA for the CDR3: TGCGCCAGCACCCCAGGGTTGGACACCGGGGAGCTGTTTTTT. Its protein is CASTPGLDTGELFF.

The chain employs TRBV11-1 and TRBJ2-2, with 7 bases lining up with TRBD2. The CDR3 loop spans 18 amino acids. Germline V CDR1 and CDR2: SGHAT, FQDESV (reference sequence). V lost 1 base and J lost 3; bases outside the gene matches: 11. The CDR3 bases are TGTGCCAGCAGCTTAGACCTGCGGACCAGCGGGGACACCGGGGAGCTGTTTTTT. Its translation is CASSLDLRTSGDTGELFF.

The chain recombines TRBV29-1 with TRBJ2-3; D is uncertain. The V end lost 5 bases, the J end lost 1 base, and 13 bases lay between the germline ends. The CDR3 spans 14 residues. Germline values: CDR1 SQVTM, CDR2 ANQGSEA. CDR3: CSVSLAGGTDTQYF. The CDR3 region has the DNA TGCAGCGTTTCCCTCGCTGGGGGCACAGATACGCAGTATTTT.

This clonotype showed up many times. The CDR3 region is CASSSLNEQFF. The CDR3, as DNA: TGTGCCAGCAGTTCCCTCAATGAGCAGTTCTTC. This chain uses TRBV12-3 or TRBV12-4 with TRBJ2-1; D not resolved. This CDR3 region has 11 residues. V shed 4 bases and J shed 6 bases, with 4 bases lying between them.

As DNA, the CDR3 is TGTGCCAGCAGCTTGGGGCAGGGATGGGGTCAGCCCCAGCATTTT. This sequence encodes CASSLGQGWGQPQHF. The gene calls are TRBV5-6 and TRBJ1-5, with a tentative D call TRBD1 (5 bases). CDR1 SGHDT and CDR2 YYEEEE come from the germline V gene. This CDR3 is 15 amino acids long. Trimming cost V 0 bases and J 6 bases, with 13 bases left between them.

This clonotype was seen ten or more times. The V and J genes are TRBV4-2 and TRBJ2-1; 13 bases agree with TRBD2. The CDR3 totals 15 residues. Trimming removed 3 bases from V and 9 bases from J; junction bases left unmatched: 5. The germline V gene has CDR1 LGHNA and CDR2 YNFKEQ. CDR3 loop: CASSQLLAGGSEQFF. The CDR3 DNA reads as TGTGCCAGCAGCCAGTTACTAGCGGGGGGGAGTGAGCAGTTCTTC.

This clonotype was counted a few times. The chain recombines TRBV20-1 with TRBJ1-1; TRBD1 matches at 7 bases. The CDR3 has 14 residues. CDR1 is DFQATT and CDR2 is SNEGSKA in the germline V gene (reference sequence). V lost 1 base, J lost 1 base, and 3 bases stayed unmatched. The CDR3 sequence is CSARVGTENTEAFF. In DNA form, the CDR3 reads TGCAGTGCTAGAGTCGGGACAGAGAACACTGAAGCTTTCTTT.

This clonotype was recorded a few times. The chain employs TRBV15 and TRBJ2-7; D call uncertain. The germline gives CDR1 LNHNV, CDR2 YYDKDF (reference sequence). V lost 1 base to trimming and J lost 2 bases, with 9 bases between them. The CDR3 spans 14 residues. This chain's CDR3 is CATSRGGPPYEQYV. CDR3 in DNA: TGTGCCACCAGCAGAGGAGGACCCCCCTACGAGCAGTACGTC.

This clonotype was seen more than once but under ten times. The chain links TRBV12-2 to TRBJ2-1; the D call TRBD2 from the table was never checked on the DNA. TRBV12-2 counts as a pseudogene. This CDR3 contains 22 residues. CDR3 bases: TGTGCAAGTCGCTTAGTACTAGCGGGAGGGCCTCTCTGTCGTAGTGGAAAAAATGAGCAGTTCTTC. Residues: CASRLVLAGGPLCRSGKNEQFF.

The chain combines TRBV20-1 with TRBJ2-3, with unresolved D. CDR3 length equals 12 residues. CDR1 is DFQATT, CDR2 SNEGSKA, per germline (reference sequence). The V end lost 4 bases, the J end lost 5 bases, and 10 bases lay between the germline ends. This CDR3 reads CSAILLGDTQYF. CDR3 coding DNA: TGCAGTGCTATCCTTTTAGGAGATACGCAGTATTTT.

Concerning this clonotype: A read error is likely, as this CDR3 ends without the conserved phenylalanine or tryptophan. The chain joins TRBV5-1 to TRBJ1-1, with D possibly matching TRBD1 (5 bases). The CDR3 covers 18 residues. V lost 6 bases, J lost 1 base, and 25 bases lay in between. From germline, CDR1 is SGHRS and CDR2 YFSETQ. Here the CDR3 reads CASKGTDTYTSRNTEAFY. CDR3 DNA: TGCGCCAGCAAGGGGACTGACACGTATACGTCCAGGAACACTGAAGCTTTCTAT.

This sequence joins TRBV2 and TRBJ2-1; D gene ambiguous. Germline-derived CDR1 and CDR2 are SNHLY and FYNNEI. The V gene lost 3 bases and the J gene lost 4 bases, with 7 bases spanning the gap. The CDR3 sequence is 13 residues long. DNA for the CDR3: TGTGCCAGCAGTGAGAGATTTTACAATGAGCAGTTCTTC. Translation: CASSERFYNEQFF.

In nucleotides, the CDR3 is TGCGCCACTTCCAGGGAGAGACCCACAGATACGCAGTATTTT. Translation: CATSRERPTDTQYF. The V and J genes are TRBV5-1 and TRBJ2-3, with D perhaps assigned TRBD1 or TRBD2 (5 bases each). The CDR3 is 14 amino acids. Germline CDR1 SGHRS, CDR2 YFSETQ. V lost 9 bases and J lost 2, with 16 bases in between.

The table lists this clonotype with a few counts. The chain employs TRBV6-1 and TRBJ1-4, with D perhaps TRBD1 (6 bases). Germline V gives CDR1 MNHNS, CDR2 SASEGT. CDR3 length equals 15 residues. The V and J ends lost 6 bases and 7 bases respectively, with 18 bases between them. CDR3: CASSQQGLGREKLFF. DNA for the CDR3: TGTGCCAGCAGCCAACAGGGCCTTGGGCGTGAAAAACTGTTTTTT.

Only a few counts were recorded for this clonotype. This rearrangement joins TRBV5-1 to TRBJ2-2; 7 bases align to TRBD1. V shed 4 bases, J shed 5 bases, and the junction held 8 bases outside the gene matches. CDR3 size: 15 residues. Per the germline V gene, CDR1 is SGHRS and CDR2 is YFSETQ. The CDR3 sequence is CASSLRQGVTGELFF. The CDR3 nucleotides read TGCGCCAGCAGCCTTCGACAGGGAGTTACCGGGGAGCTGTTTTTT. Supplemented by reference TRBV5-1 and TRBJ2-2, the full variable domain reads KAGVTQTPRYLIKTRGQQVTLSCSPISGHRSVSWYQQTPGQGLQFLFEYFSETQRNKGNFPGRFSGRQFSNSRSEMNVSTLELGDSALYLCASSLRQGVTGELFFGEGSRLTVL.

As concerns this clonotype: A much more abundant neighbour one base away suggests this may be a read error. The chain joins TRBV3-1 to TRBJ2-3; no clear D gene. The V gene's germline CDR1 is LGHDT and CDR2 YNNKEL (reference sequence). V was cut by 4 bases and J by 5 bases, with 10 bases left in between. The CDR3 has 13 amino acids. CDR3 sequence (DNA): TGTGCCAGCAGCCTCTATCCGGGAGATACGCAGTATTTT. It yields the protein CASSLYPGDTQYF.

The CDR3 DNA reads as TGTGCCAGCAGCGTAGATCCATGGCAGGGCAATGAGCAGTTCTTC. Translating it yields CASSVDPWQGNEQFF. V gene TRBV9 combines with J gene TRBJ2-1; D is possibly TRBD1 (5 bases). Germline V gives CDR1 SGDLS, CDR2 YYNGEE. V was clipped by 0 bases and J by 6 bases, with 13 bases between them. The CDR3 is 15 amino acids. The full variable domain, completed using reference TRBV9 and TRBJ2-1, is DSGVTQTPKHLITATGQRVTLRCSPRSGDLSVYWYQQSLDQGLQFLIQYYNGEERAKGNILERFSAQQFPDLHSELNLSSLELGDSALYFCASSVDPWQGNEQFFGPGTRLTVL.

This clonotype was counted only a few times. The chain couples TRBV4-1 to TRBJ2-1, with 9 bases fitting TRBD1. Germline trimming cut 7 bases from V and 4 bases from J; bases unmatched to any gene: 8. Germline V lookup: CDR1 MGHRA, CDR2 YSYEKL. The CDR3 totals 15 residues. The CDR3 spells CASTKPGTGYNEQFF. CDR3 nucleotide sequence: TGCGCCAGCACAAAACCCGGGACAGGGTACAATGAGCAGTTCTTC.

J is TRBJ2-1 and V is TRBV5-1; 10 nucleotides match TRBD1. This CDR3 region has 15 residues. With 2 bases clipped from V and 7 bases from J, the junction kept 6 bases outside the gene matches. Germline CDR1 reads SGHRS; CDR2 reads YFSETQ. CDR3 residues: CASSFQGQGSNEQFF. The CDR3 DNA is TGCGCCAGCAGCTTCCAGGGACAGGGGTCGAATGAGCAGTTCTTC.

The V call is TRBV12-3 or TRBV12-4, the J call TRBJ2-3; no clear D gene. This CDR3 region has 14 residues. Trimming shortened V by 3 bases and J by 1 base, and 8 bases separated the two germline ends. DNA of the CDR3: TGTGCCAGCAGTTTCGAGCCCGGCACAGATACGCAGTATTTT. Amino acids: CASSFEPGTDTQYF.

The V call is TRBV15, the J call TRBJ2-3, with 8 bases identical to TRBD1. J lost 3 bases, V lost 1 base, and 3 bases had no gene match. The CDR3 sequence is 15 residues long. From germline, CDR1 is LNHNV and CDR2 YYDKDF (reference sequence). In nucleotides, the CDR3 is TGTGCCACCAGCAGAGCCAGGGGGCAGACAGATACGCAGTATTTT. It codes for CATSRARGQTDTQYF.

CDR3 nucleotide sequence: TGTGCCAGCAGTAACTCCGGGACAGGGTTTGGAAAACTGTTTTTT. Amino acids: CASSNSGTGFGKLFF. The chain uses TRBV28 and TRBJ1-4, with 9 nucleotides matching TRBD1. Germline values: CDR1 MDHEN, CDR2 SYDVKM. V lost 5 bases to trimming and J lost 10 bases; unmatched junction nucleotides: 11. The length of the CDR3 is 15 residues. Full variable domain (remainder filled in from reference TRBV28 and TRBJ1-4): DVKVTQSSRYLVKRTGEKVFLECVQDMDHENMFWYRQDPGLGLRLIYFSYDVKMKEKGDIPEGYSVSREKKERFSLILESASTNQTSMYLCASSNSGTGFGKLFFGSGTQLSVL.

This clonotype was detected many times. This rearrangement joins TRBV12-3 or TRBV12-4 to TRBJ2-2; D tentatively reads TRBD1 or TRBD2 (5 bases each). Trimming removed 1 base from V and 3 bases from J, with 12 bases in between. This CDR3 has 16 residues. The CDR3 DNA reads TGTGCCAGCAGTTTAGTGCCCAGGGACGACACCGGGGAGCTGTTTTTT. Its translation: CASSLVPRDDTGELFF.

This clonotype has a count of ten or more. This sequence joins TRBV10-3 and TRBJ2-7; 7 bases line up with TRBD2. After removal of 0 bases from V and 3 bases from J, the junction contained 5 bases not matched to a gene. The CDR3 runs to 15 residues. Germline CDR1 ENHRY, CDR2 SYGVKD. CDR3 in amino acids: CAISESGGSLYEQYF. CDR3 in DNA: TGTGCCATCAGTGAGTCGGGGGGGTCCCTCTACGAGCAGTACTTC.

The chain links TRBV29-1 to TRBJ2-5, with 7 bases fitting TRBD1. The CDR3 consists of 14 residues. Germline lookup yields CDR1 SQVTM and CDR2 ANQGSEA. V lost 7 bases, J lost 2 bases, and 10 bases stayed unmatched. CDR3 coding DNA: TGCAGCGCCACCGGGACAGTGAAACAAGAGACCCAGTACTTC. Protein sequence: CSATGTVKQETQYF.

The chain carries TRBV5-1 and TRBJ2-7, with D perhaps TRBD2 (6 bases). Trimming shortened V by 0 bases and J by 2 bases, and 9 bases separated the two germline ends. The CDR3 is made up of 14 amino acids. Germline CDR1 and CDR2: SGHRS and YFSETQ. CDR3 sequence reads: CASSLAASAYEQYF. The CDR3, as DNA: TGCGCCAGCAGCTTGGCCGCTAGCGCCTACGAGCAGTACTTC.

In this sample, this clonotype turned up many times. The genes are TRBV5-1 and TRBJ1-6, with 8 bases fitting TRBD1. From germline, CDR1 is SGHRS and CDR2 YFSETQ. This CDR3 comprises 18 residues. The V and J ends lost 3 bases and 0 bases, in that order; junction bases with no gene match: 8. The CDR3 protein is CASSSWTGRFSYNSPLHF. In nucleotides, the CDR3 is TGCGCCAGCAGCTCCTGGACAGGGCGCTTCTCCTATAATTCACCCCTCCACTTT.

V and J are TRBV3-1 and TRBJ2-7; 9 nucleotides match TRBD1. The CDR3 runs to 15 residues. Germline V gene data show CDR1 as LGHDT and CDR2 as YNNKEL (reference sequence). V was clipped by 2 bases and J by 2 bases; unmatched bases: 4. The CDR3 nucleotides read TGTGCCAGCAGCCAAATGGACAGGGGACCCTACGAGCAGTACTTC. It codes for CASSQMDRGPYEQYF.

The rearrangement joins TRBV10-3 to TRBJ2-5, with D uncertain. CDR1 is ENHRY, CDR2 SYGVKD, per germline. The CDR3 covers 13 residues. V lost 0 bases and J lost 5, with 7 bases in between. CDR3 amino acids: CAISESSVETQYF. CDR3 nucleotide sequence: TGTGCCATCAGTGAGTCGTCCGTGGAGACCCAGTACTTC.